This T cell receptor (beta chain) was sequenced during a study of identical twins. TCRdb ran MiXCR on the 5' RACE reads and lists one entry per CDR3 protein. Of 200,000 to 300,000 distinct CDR3 sequences listed, 7.5% were seen once; the top ten hold around 5%. This CDR3 is 11 amino acids long. CDR1 is SQVTM, CDR2 ANQGSEA, per germline. V lost 5 bases to trimming and J lost 8 bases, with 9 bases between them. Only a few counts were recorded for this clonotype. This sample also belongs to another study, concerning yellow fever vaccine responses in identical twins.

This rearrangement joins TRBV29-1 to TRBJ1-4; TRBD1 is a possible D gene (6 bases). Specimen: CD8+ T cells sorted from blood. This receptor was identified in a woman between 18 and 30 years old in good health. CDR3 DNA sequence: TGCAGCGTTTGGGGGGGCGAAAAACTGTTTTTT. Residues: CSVWGGEKLFF.